The 5 T cell receptor beta chains below come from one sample, sequenced in a study of blood T cells in healthy people across ages. The authors ran a second PCR of roughly 7 to 11 cycles using a sample-barcoded 5' primer and a J-beta primer mix. TCRdb redid the calling of the 5' RACE reads with MiXCR, one entry per CDR3 protein. The sample carries more than 1,400,000 distinct CDR3 sequences, 42% recorded once. Sequencing was performed on blood. Receptor source: a woman between 18 and 29 years old in good health.

The chain recombines TRBV30 with TRBJ1-1, with D hard to call. The CDR3 loop spans 13 amino acids. Germline loops: CDR1 GTSNPN, CDR2 SVGIG (reference sequence). The V end lost 3 bases, the J end lost 6 bases, and 14 bases lay between the germline ends. CDR3 in amino acids: CAWRTDGFSEAFF. The CDR3 coding sequence is TGTGCCTGGAGGACGGACGGATTCTCTGAAGCTTTCTTT.

V is TRBV2 and J is TRBJ1-1; a weak D match, TRBD1 (6 bases). The CDR3 has 17 residues. Germline CDR1 reads SNHLY; CDR2 reads FYNNEI. The ends were cut back, 4 bases at V and 5 bases at J, with 23 bases in the middle. CDR3 sequence (DNA): TGTGCCAGCAGTGGGGGGCCTACGGGGGGCGGATGGACTGAAGCTTTCTTT. Its protein is CASSGGPTGGGWTEAFF.

The rearrangement joins TRBV2 to TRBJ2-3, with D maybe TRBD2 (6 bases). Trimming cost V 7 bases and J 1 base, with 15 bases left between them. CDR1 is SNHLY, CDR2 FYNNEI, per germline. The CDR3 is made up of 15 amino acids. The CDR3 nucleotides read TGTGCCAGCACCACGGTGTCGGGAGGCACAGATACGCAGTATTTT. It is translated as CASTTVSGGTDTQYF.

This clonotype was detected only a few times. The chain couples TRBV20-1 to TRBJ2-3, with 11 bases that match TRBD2. The junction had 4 bases not matched to a gene; V was cut back by 3 bases and J by 5 bases. The germline gives CDR1 DFQATT, CDR2 SNEGSKA (reference sequence). The CDR3 runs 14 residues. The CDR3 DNA sequence: TGCAGTGCTAGGTTAGCGGGAGGGCTAGATACGCAGTATTTT. Translation: CSARLAGGLDTQYF.

This clonotype appeared many times. The CDR3 sequence: CASSLFGEQYF. The CDR3 bases are TGTGCCAGCAGTTTATTCGGCGAGCAGTACTTC. The V gene is TRBV12-3 or TRBV12-4, the J gene TRBJ2-7; the D is unclear. Trimming shortened V by 2 bases and J by 6 bases, and 5 bases separated the two germline ends. This CDR3 is built from 11 residues.